A single sample gave rise to the 24 T cell receptor beta chains below, sequenced in a study of blood T cell repertoires in COVID-19. The assay was immunoSEQ multiplex PCR, and TCRdb's table has in-frame clones only and misses some. This sample has 200,000 to 300,000 clones; roughly 87% occur once, and the top ten carry approximately 7.5%. The sequencing input was peripheral blood. These TCRs come from a man in his 60s who had recovered from COVID-19.

The chain combines TRBV29-1 with TRBJ2-3, with 10 bases identical to TRBD2. The ends lost 4 bases at V and 6 bases at J; junction bases unmatched: 13. Germline V CDR1 and CDR2: SQVTM, ANQGSEA. The CDR3 covers 16 residues. The CDR3 nucleotides are TGCAGCGTTGTTCCTAGCGGGGGATCGGTGGGGGATACGCAGTATTTT. It translates to CSVVPSGGSVGDTQYF.

The V call is TRBV7-9, the J call TRBJ2-5, with unresolved D. The V and J ends lost 1 base and 2 bases respectively, with 11 bases between them. Looked up from germline, CDR1 is SEHNR and CDR2 is FQNEAQ (reference sequence). The CDR3 runs 15 residues. The CDR3 spells CASSLGSKRQETQYF. For the CDR3, the DNA is TGTGCCAGCAGCTTAGGGAGCAAGAGGCAAGAGACCCAGTACTTC.

V is TRBV5-5 and J is TRBJ1-6; 9 nucleotides align to TRBD1. Germline V CDR1 and CDR2: SGHKS, YYEKEE (reference sequence). The CDR3 has 16 amino acids. Germline trimming cut 2 bases from V and 9 bases from J; bases unmatched to any gene: 9. The CDR3 bases are TGTGCCAGCAGCTTCTCCGGGACAGGGCGGATTTCACCCCTCCACTTT. It codes for CASSFSGTGRISPLHF. Variable domain in full (rest from reference TRBV5-5 and TRBJ1-6): DAGVTQSPTHLIKTRGQQVTLRCSPISGHKSVSWYQQVLGQGPQFIFQYYEKEERGRGNFPDRFSARQFPNYSSELNVNALLLGDSALYLCASSFSGTGRISPLHFGNGTRLTVT.

V gene TRBV5-4 combines with J gene TRBJ2-5; 7 bases are a match to TRBD2. The length of the CDR3 is 17 residues. J was trimmed by 3 bases and V by 0 bases; bases with no gene match: 11. Germline V gene sequence: CDR1 SGHNT, CDR2 YYREEE (reference sequence). The CDR3 coding sequence is TGTGCCAGCAGCTTGGTTAGTTCGTTGGGAGGGAAAGAGACCCAGTACTTC. Amino acids: CASSLVSSLGGKETQYF.

The V call is TRBV18, the J call TRBJ1-1; no reliable D call. Germline V gene data show CDR1 as KGHSH and CDR2 as LQKENI. The length of the CDR3 is 12 residues. With 6 bases removed from V and 2 bases from J, the gap between germline ends came to 7 bases. CDR3 DNA: TGTGCCAGCTCGGGAGGAAACACTGAAGCTTTCTTT. Its translation: CASSGGNTEAFF.

The chain joins TRBV27 to TRBJ1-1; no reliable D call. Trimming took 2 bases from V and 2 from J, leaving 9 bases between them. There are 14 residues in the CDR3. CDR1 and CDR2 (germline): MNHEY, SMNVEV (reference sequence). This CDR3 reads CASSLLGSNTEAFF. CDR3 in DNA: TGTGCCAGCAGTTTACTTGGGAGTAACACTGAAGCTTTCTTT.

The CDR3 DNA is TGTGCCACCAGCAGAGCCCTCGGTGTCACCGGGGAGCTGTTTTTT. Protein: CATSRALGVTGELFF. The V and J genes are TRBV15 and TRBJ2-2; no definite D call. The CDR3 loop spans 15 amino acids. Germline CDR1 LNHNV, CDR2 YYDKDF (reference sequence). Trimming removed 1 base from V and 4 bases from J, with 10 bases in between.

This chain links TRBV5-1 with TRBJ1-3; D unclear. The CDR3 covers 17 residues. Trimming took 1 base from V and 3 from J, leaving 17 bases between them. Germline assignment: CDR1 SGHRS and CDR2 YFSETQ. CDR3 in DNA: TGCGCCAGCAGCTTGACCAGCCCTAAAAGCGGTGGAAACACCATATATTTT. Residues: CASSLTSPKSGGNTIYF. The whole variable domain, filled in from reference TRBV5-1 and TRBJ1-3, reads KAGVTQTPRYLIKTRGQQVTLSCSPISGHRSVSWYQQTPGQGLQFLFEYFSETQRNKGNFPGRFSGRQFSNSRSEMNVSTLELGDSALYLCASSLTSPKSGGNTIYFGEGSWLTVV.

This clone came up once. CDR3: CASSLGGLDRMNTEAFF. The DNA of the CDR3 is TGCGCCAGCAGCTTGGGGGGATTGGACAGAATGAACACTGAAGCTTTCTTT. The gene calls are TRBV5-1 and TRBJ1-1; weak D call: TRBD1 (6 bases). Germline V gene data show CDR1 as SGHRS and CDR2 as YFSETQ. The CDR3 loop spans 17 amino acids. V was trimmed by 0 bases and J by 0 bases, leaving 15 bases between them.

The chain joins TRBV11-2 to TRBJ2-1; TRBD2 aligns across 8 bases. Per germline, CDR1 SGHAT and CDR2 FQNNGV. Unmatched junction bases numbered 10, after V lost 1 base and J lost 5 bases. The CDR3 has 17 residues. The CDR3 DNA follows: TGTGCCAGCAGCTTAGCGGGGGGGCGAGAAAATAACAATGAGCAGTTCTTC. It specifies CASSLAGGRENNNEQFF.

V gene TRBV7-9 combines with J gene TRBJ2-7; D might be TRBD2 (6 bases). Per the germline V gene, CDR1 is SEHNR and CDR2 is FQNEAQ (reference sequence). The CDR3 is 14 amino acids. V was shortened by 0 bases and J by 4 bases, with 10 bases between the two germline ends. CDR3 region: CASSLAPAGYEQYF. The CDR3 coding sequence is TGTGCCAGCAGCTTAGCGCCCGCGGGGTACGAGCAGTACTTC.

The V and J genes are TRBV6-5 and TRBJ1-5; D may be TRBD1 (6 bases). Trimming took 4 bases from V and 2 from J, leaving 15 bases between them. This CDR3 is 16 amino acids long. The V gene's germline CDR1 is MNHEY and CDR2 SVGAGI. CDR3 in amino acids: CASSSGVGVGNQPQHF. CDR3 DNA: TGTGCCAGCAGTTCAGGGGTGGGTGTCGGCAATCAGCCCCAGCATTTT.

The J gene is TRBJ2-2, the V gene TRBV5-1; the D is unclear. Trimming cost V 0 bases and J 2 bases, with 14 bases left between them. Germline-derived CDR1 and CDR2 are SGHRS and YFSETQ. This CDR3 is built from 17 residues. This CDR3 is CASSLGYREQNTGELFF. For the CDR3, the DNA is TGCGCCAGCAGCTTGGGGTACAGAGAGCAAAACACCGGGGAGCTGTTTTTT.

The chain has TRBV29-1 and TRBJ1-3, with D maybe TRBD1 (5 bases). This CDR3 region has 12 residues. CDR1 and CDR2 (germline): SQVTM, ANQGSEA. V lost 3 bases and J lost 4, with 7 bases in between. In DNA form, the CDR3 reads TGCAGCGTTGAGGGGGGAGGAAACACCATATATTTT. This sequence encodes CSVEGGGNTIYF.

The chain recombines TRBV19 with TRBJ1-6; D might be TRBD1 (5 bases). Trimming took 2 bases from V and 9 from J, leaving 14 bases between them. Germline V lookup: CDR1 LNHDA, CDR2 SQIVND (reference sequence). This CDR3 comprises 15 residues. The CDR3 bases are TGTGCCAGTAGTATAACAAGGGGAATCGGTTCACCCCTCCACTTT. Protein product: CASSITRGIGSPLHF.

J is TRBJ1-1 and V is TRBV29-1; 12 bases align to TRBD1. The V gene's germline CDR1 is SQVTM and CDR2 ANQGSEA. Germline trimming cut 6 bases from V and 5 bases from J; bases unmatched to any gene: 10. This CDR3 comprises 15 residues. The CDR3 sequence: CSVHGTGGVWTEAFF. In DNA form, the CDR3 reads TGCAGCGTCCATGGGACAGGGGGCGTTTGGACTGAAGCTTTCTTT. The full variable domain, completed using reference TRBV29-1 and TRBJ1-1, is SAVISQKPSRDICQRGTSLTIQCQVDSQVTMMFWYRQQPGQSLTLIATANQGSEATYESGFVIDKFPISRPNLTFSTLTVSNMSPEDSSIYLCSVHGTGGVWTEAFFGQGTRLTVV.

The V gene is TRBV30, the J gene TRBJ2-3; 10 bases line up with TRBD1. CDR1 is GTSNPN and CDR2 is SVGIG in the germline V gene (reference sequence). The CDR3 is 15 amino acids. J lost 7 bases, V lost 5 bases, and 12 bases had no gene match. The CDR3 is CAWQSTGGFSNTQYF. CDR3 nucleotides: TGTGCCTGGCAATCGACAGGGGGCTTCTCGAATACGCAGTATTTT.

The chain is built from TRBV6-5 and TRBJ2-7; TRBD1 aligns across 8 bases. This CDR3 contains 14 residues. CDR1 is MNHEY and CDR2 is SVGAGI in the germline V gene. The junction had 5 bases not matched to a gene; V was cut back by 5 bases and J by 2 bases. The CDR3 protein is CASSTRQGTYEQYF. CDR3 sequence (DNA): TGTGCCAGCAGTACTCGACAGGGGACCTACGAGCAGTACTTC.

The J gene is TRBJ1-1, the V gene TRBV6-1; weak D call: TRBD1 (5 bases). The germline CDR1 and CDR2 sequences are MNHNS and SASEGT. The length of the CDR3 is 16 residues. Trimming took off 3 bases at V and 1 base at J, with 15 bases between the two ends. CDR3 protein: CASSDPGGEWNTEAFF. Written as DNA, the CDR3 is TGTGCCAGCAGTGACCCGGGGGGGGAATGGAACACTGAAGCTTTCTTT.

This clone was recorded a few times. The genes are TRBV27 and TRBJ2-7, with D possibly TRBD1 on 5 matching bases. Per the germline V gene, CDR1 is MNHEY and CDR2 is SMNVEV (reference sequence). Trimming took 3 bases from V and 1 from J, leaving 7 bases between them. The CDR3 runs to 13 residues. The CDR3 spells CASSFGASYEQYF. The CDR3 DNA reads TGTGCCAGCAGTTTTGGGGCATCCTACGAGCAGTACTTC.

This clone has only one observation. This chain connects TRBV15 to TRBJ2-2; tentatively, D is TRBD2 (5 bases). The ends were cut back, 4 bases at V and 6 bases at J, with 15 bases in the middle. The CDR3 runs 15 residues. Germline CDR1 LNHNV, CDR2 YYDKDF (reference sequence). The CDR3 reads CATSTQRWRSGELFF. The CDR3 bases are TGTGCCACCAGCACCCAGCGGTGGCGGTCCGGGGAGCTGTTTTTT.

The chain joins TRBV19 to TRBJ2-5, with a possible D match to TRBD2 (6 bases). The germline V and J ends were trimmed by 5 bases and 1 base, with 11 bases remaining between them. The CDR3 spans 14 residues. CDR1 is LNHDA and CDR2 is SQIVND in the germline V gene (reference sequence). The CDR3 spells CASSARDFQETQYF. As DNA, the CDR3 is TGTGCCAGTAGTGCCCGGGACTTCCAAGAGACCCAGTACTTC.

The rearrangement links TRBV4-2 to TRBJ2-7, with D perhaps matching TRBD2 (6 bases). This CDR3 has 16 amino acids. CDR1 and CDR2 (germline): LGHNA, YNFKEQ. V was trimmed by 0 bases and J by 3 bases, leaving 15 bases between them. CDR3 in amino acids: CASSQEISGLGYEQYV. The CDR3 bases are TGTGCCAGCAGCCAAGAAATCTCGGGACTCGGCTACGAGCAGTACGTC.

The J gene is TRBJ1-3, the V gene TRBV10-3; TRBD1 is a possible D gene (5 bases). The CDR3 consists of 15 residues. The germline V and J ends were trimmed by 6 bases and 0 bases, with 12 bases remaining between them. Germline V gene data show CDR1 as ENHRY and CDR2 as SYGVKD. CDR3 in DNA: TGTGCCATCAGGACAGACGGGTCCTCTGGAAACACCATATATTTT. As protein: CAIRTDGSSGNTIYF.